The 9 T cell receptor beta chains in this list originate from one sample, sequenced in a study of cytomegalovirus exposure and HLA in healthy donors. Primers: 60 Vbeta forward and 13 Jbeta reverse. Using immunoSEQ multiplex PCR, the repertoire was profiled, and TCRdb retains in-frame clones only, with some absent. The sample includes 60,000 to 90,000 clones, 70% seen only once; the top ten take more than 7.5%. Sequencing used PBMCs. These receptors were obtained from a woman between 45 and 60 years old in good health and CMV-seropositive.

The chain has TRBV13 and TRBJ2-7; 10 bases match TRBD2. The length of the CDR3 is 16 residues. Germline V CDR1 and CDR2: PRHDT, FYEKMQ (reference sequence). V was clipped by 0 bases and J by 3 bases; unmatched bases: 5. CDR3 bases: TGTGCCAGCAGCTTAGGAGTAGCGGGAGGTCTCTACGAGCAGTACTTC. This sequence encodes CASSLGVAGGLYEQYF.

The V call is TRBV7-6, the J call TRBJ2-7, with D possibly TRBD2 on 5 matching bases. Trimming removed 4 bases from V and 6 bases from J, with 7 bases in between. Germline values: CDR1 SGHVS, CDR2 FNYEAQ. CDR3 length: 11 amino acids. CDR3 sequence: CASSSGSEQYF. The CDR3 DNA is TGTGCCAGCAGCTCGGGGTCCGAGCAGTACTTC. Full variable domain (outside the CDR3, taken from reference TRBV7-6 and TRBJ2-7): GAGVSQSPRYKVTKRGQDVALRCDPISGHVSLYWYRQALGQGPEFLTYFNYEAQQDKSGLPNDRFSAERPEGSISTLTIQRTEQRDSAMYRCASSSGSEQYFGPGTRLTVT.

V usage is TRBV29-1 and J usage is TRBJ2-2; possible D gene TRBD1, 6 bases. Germline CDR1 reads SQVTM; CDR2 reads ANQGSEA. The CDR3 loop spans 13 amino acids. The germline V and J ends were trimmed by 4 bases and 1 base, with 7 bases remaining between them. The CDR3 DNA is TGCAGCGTTGGGACAGTGAACACCGGGGAGCTGTTTTTT. Translation gives CSVGTVNTGELFF.

The chain recombines TRBV11-2 with TRBJ2-2; D unclear. In germline, CDR1 is SGHAT, CDR2 FQNNGV. This CDR3 is 14 amino acids long. The V end lost 2 bases, the J end lost 1 base, and 5 bases lay between the germline ends. The CDR3 sequence: CASSLIENTGELFF. The CDR3 nucleotides read TGTGCCAGCAGCTTAATAGAGAACACCGGGGAGCTGTTTTTT.

The V gene is TRBV7-2, the J gene TRBJ2-5; TRBD2 agrees at 8 bases. The V segment lost 4 bases and the J segment 7 bases; nucleotides outside the gene matches: 5. The CDR3 is made up of 13 amino acids. In germline, CDR1 is SGHTA, CDR2 FQGNSA. The CDR3 here is CASSSGLAGTQYF. CDR3 nucleotide sequence: TGTGCCAGCAGCTCCGGACTAGCCGGGACCCAGTACTTC.

This clone has only a few counts. This chain links TRBV19 with TRBJ2-1; a possible D gene is TRBD1 (6 bases). The germline V and J ends were trimmed by 5 bases and 12 bases, with 14 bases remaining between them. This CDR3 region has 12 residues. The germline V gene has CDR1 LNHDA and CDR2 SQIVND (reference sequence). CDR3 in DNA: TGTGCCAGTAGTGCAGAACAGGGCAGGCAGTTCTTC. As protein: CASSAEQGRQFF.

There are a few counts of this clone. J is TRBJ2-3 and V is TRBV7-9, with D unclear. The CDR3 contains 12 residues. The V end was cut by 6 bases, the J end by 3 bases, with 7 bases between. CDR1 and CDR2 from the germline V gene are SEHNR and FQNEAQ (reference sequence). Here the CDR3 reads CASSQATDTQYF. In nucleotides, the CDR3 is TGTGCCAGCAGTCAGGCAACAGATACGCAGTATTTT.

The chain uses TRBV10-2 and TRBJ1-1; the D gene is possibly TRBD1 (6 bases). Germline assignment: CDR1 WSHSY and CDR2 SAAADI. Trimming removed 7 bases at V and 4 bases at J, with 19 bases between. The CDR3 covers 15 residues. This CDR3 is CASNNLREGGTEAFF. CDR3 nucleotide sequence: TGCGCCAGCAATAACCTCAGGGAGGGGGGCACTGAAGCTTTCTTT.

This clone occurred a few times. V usage is TRBV6-5 and J usage is TRBJ2-3; 8 nucleotides match TRBD1. This CDR3 comprises 16 residues. Germline V gene sequence: CDR1 MNHEY, CDR2 SVGAGI. V trimming: 2 bases; J trimming: 6 bases; junction bases outside the gene matches: 10. CDR3 sequence reads: CASSYLRQGNRDTQYF. The CDR3 DNA is TGTGCCAGCAGTTACCTTAGACAGGGGAACCGGGATACGCAGTATTTT.